Listed here are 4 T cell receptor beta chains from one sample, sequenced in a study of early T cells in non-severe SARS-CoV-2 infection. One entry per CDR3 protein, called by TCRdb with MiXCR from the 5' RACE reads. The sample gives about 49,000 distinct CDR3 sequences, about 6.3% of which show up once; over 2.5% is in the top ten. This specimen consisted of whole blood, obtained at baseline. Receptors were obtained from an adult who was a healthcare worker with PCR-confirmed SARS-CoV-2 infection or an uninfected control (not recorded which).

There are many counts of this clonotype. This sequence joins TRBV27 and TRBJ2-3, with D unresolved. Germline lookup yields CDR1 MNHEY and CDR2 SMNVEV (reference sequence). The CDR3 contains 14 residues. Deletions cut 3 bases from V and 6 bases from J, with 13 bases between. The CDR3 DNA sequence: TGTGCCAGCAGTTTGGGTCAGGATACCGATACGCAGTATTTT. This translates into CASSLGQDTDTQYF.

The sample holds many counts of this clonotype. This chain uses TRBV7-8 with TRBJ2-7; D is possibly TRBD2 (5 bases). The CDR3 contains 17 residues. Deletions cut 1 base from V and 0 bases from J, with 16 bases between. Germline CDR1 and CDR2: SGHVS and FQNEAQ. The CDR3 loop is CASSLEPPGIYSYEQYF. The CDR3 DNA reads as TGTGCCAGCAGCTTAGAACCCCCCGGGATATACTCCTACGAGCAGTACTTC.

V is TRBV3-2 and J is TRBJ2-3; the table's TRBD2 call for D was not verified on the DNA. TRBV3-2 is a pseudogene segment. The CDR3 runs 17 residues. CDR3 amino acids: CASSQDKSGGAGDTQYF. The DNA for the CDR3 is TGTGCCAGCAGCCAAGATAAAAGCGGGGGGGCAGGAGATACGCAGTATTTT.

The rearrangement uses TRBV12-3 or TRBV12-4 and TRBJ1-2; D is unclear. The CDR3 sequence is 14 residues long. The germline V and J ends were trimmed by 4 bases and 8 bases, with 17 bases remaining between them. The CDR3 spells CASSSGGRVFGYTF. The DNA of the CDR3 is TGTGCCAGCAGTTCAGGAGGACGGGTTTTCGGCTACACCTTC.